The 3 T cell receptor beta chains listed next were all sequenced from one sample in a study of graft-versus-host responses after intestinal transplantation. No antigen is known for these receptors. Some clones are missing from TCRdb's copy, which holds only in-frame ones; the method was immunoSEQ multiplex PCR. The table shows about 40,000 clones, with roughly 95% occurring only once. The sample here was unstimulated CD8+ T cells sorted from spleen or lymph node cells, taken before transplant. The receptors stem from a human donor who was the organ donor for an intestinal transplant.

The V gene is TRBV10-3, the J gene TRBJ2-4, with 7 nucleotides matching TRBD2. CDR3 length equals 15 residues. Germline CDR1 and CDR2: ENHRY and SYGVKD. The V and J ends lost 5 bases and 0 bases, in that order; junction bases with no gene match: 4. The CDR3 spells CAISPGGVAKNIQYF. For the CDR3, the DNA is TGTGCCATCAGTCCGGGGGGAGTAGCCAAAAACATTCAGTACTTC.

This chain uses TRBV12-5 with TRBJ2-1, with no clear D. The V end lost 5 bases, the J end lost 5 bases, and 19 bases lay between the germline ends. Germline V gives CDR1 LGHNT, CDR2 FRNRAP. The CDR3 is made up of 16 amino acids. The CDR3 sequence: CASGRLPRLVHNEQFF. The CDR3 region has the DNA TGTGCTAGTGGTCGACTCCCCCGCCTTGTCCACAATGAGCAGTTCTTC.

The chain joins TRBV29-1 to TRBJ2-7; TRBD1 agrees at 8 bases. From germline, CDR1 is SQVTM and CDR2 ANQGSEA. V lost 5 bases, J lost 3 bases, and 6 bases stayed unmatched. The CDR3 consists of 13 residues. The CDR3 loop is CSVRTGYVYEQYF. CDR3 nucleotides: TGCAGCGTTAGGACAGGGTACGTCTACGAGCAGTACTTC.